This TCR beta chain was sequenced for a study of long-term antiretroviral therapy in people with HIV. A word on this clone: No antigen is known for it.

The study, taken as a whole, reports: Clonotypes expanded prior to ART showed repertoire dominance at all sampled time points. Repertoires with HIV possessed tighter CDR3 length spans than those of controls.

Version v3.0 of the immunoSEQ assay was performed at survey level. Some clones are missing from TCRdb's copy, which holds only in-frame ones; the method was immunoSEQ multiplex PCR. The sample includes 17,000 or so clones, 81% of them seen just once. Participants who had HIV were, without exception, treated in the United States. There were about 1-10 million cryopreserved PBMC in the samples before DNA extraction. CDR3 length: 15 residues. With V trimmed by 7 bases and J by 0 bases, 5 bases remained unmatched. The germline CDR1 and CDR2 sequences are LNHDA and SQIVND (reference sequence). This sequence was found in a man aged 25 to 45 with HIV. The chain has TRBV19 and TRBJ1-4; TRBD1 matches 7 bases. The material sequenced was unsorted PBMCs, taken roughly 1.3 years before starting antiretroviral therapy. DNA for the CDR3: TGTGCCAGTATGGGACAGATACCAACTAATGAAAAACTGTTTTTT. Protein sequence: CASMGQIPTNEKLFF.